These T cell receptor beta chains were read from a single sample in a study of OX40 agonist ivuxolimab in advanced cancers. Data came from immunoSEQ multiplex PCR; TCRdb stores just in-frame clones and leaves some out. The sample holds about 82,000 clones, 86% seen once. The sample consisted of CD4+ or CD8+ T cells sorted from blood, taken in a trial of the OX40 agonist ivuxolimab. The receptors come from an adult with an advanced solid tumor such as melanoma, head and neck, liver or kidney cancer. Each CDR3 is given without its conserved first and last residue. Not all rows give a size; the values are once, few, many and, for expanded clones, a class.

CDR3aa,abundance,v_gene
AWSSWDSNQPQH,once,TRBV30
AISESGGSNQPQH,once,TRBV10-3
ASSFSSGTSSYEQY,NA,TRBV6-9
AWSETVLPGRQISYEQY,NA,TRBV30
ASSVEQIGETQY,NA,TRBV9
ASSPGTGGQEKLF,NA,TRBV18
ASSIGPLGPVPRDTQY,NA,TRBV19
ASSVGRGGAETGELF,once,TRBV9
ASRQGLSNQPQH,NA,TRBV2
ASSQDRGDTQY,NA,TRBV7-2
ASSETGSFSYEQY,NA,TRBV6-1
AISEPGTGGRGEQF,NA,TRBV10-3
ASSPETSGSAGEQF,NA,TRBV27
SALQDHEQY,once,TRBV20-1
ASSSARDTSTDTQY,once,TRBV25-1
ASSLARLAGEYNEQF,NA,TRBV11-2
ASSVGQGSYNEQF,NA,TRBV9
ASSLAFYGSSYEQY,NA,TRBV7-2
ASSMDEKLF,few,TRBV19
ASSIVNRGGVQY,NA,TRBV19
ASSATGRNEQF,once,TRBV27
ASSLAREGNSPLH,NA,TRBV5-1
ASSFGQANTEAF,NA,TRBV2
ASSDSGLAEDTQY,NA,TRBV6-4
ATGGWPLQNSGANVLT,NA,TRBV19
ASSPAPSSGYT,NA,TRBV6-5
ASSYGLIGGLGGYT,NA,TRBV5-4
ATQRTGAANTEAF,NA,TRBV6-1
ASSLGQGSGYT,NA,TRBV11-2
ASRDRGKYEQY,few,TRBV2
ASSVYGTARGEQY,few,TRBV7-2
ASAARAKNEKLF,NA,TRBV5-1
ASSPGQGRETQY,NA,TRBV18
ASSINPRNGYT,NA,TRBV19
ASSFKRGDKDTQY,NA,TRBV13
ASSSLAGGSYEQY,NA,TRBV7-9
ASSGGGLATEQF,NA,TRBV7-2
ASSVMGRGETQY,NA,TRBV9
ASRGQGFNTEAF,NA,TRBV25-1
ASSSGTSGGRPYNEQF,once,TRBV27
ASSGMQNQPQH,NA,TRBV2
ASSLSRRDGYT,NA,TRBV27